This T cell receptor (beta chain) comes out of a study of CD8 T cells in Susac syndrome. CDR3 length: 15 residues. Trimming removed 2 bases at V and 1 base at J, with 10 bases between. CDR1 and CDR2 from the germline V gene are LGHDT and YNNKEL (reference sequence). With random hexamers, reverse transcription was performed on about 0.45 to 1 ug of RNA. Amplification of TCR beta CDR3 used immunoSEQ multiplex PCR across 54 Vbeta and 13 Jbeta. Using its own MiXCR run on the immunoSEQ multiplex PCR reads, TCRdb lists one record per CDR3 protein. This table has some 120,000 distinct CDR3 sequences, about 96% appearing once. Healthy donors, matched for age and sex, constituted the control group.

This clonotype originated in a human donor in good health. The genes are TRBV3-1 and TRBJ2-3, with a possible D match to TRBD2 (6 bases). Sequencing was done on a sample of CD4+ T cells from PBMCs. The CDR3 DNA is TGTGCCAGCAGCCAACCGGGAGTTGGCACAGATACGCAGTATTTT. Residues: CASSQPGVGTDTQYF.